The rows below give T cell receptor beta chains drawn from one sample of a study of regulatory T cells in long-lasting Graves disease. MiXCR was run by TCRdb on the multiplex PCR reads, yielding one entry per CDR3 protein. The sample holds roughly 610,000 distinct CDR3 sequences, roughly a sixth seen once. The sample also formed part of further work on T cells in Graves' hyperthyroidism and ophthalmopathy.

The sample consisted of peripheral blood mononuclear cells (PBMCs), taken at new diagnosis, from a patient treated with antithyroid drugs. Receptors originate from a man between 18 and 35 years old with Graves disease. Each CDR3 is given with its conserved first and last residue. D genes are given only for firm matches. Clone size is stated in some rows and not others, as once, few, many or a class when expanded.

CDR3aa | CDR3nt | j_gene | d_gene | v_gene | abundance
CAGSLGGDSRSEQYF | TGTGCCGGCAGCTTAGGGGGGGATTCCCGCAGCGAGCAGTACTTC | TRBJ2-7 | . | TRBV7-8 | .
CVTRSSSYNEQFF | TGTGTTACTCGCTCGAGCTCCTACAATGAGCAGTTCTTC | TRBJ2-1 | . | TRBV19 | few
CASSYGENQPQHF | TGTGCCAGCAGTTACGGCGAAAATCAGCCCCAGCATTTT | TRBJ1-5 | . | TRBV6-5 | .
CASSKLAGGPYEQYF | TGTGCCAGCAGCAAACTGGCGGGAGGGCCGTACGAGCAGTACTTC | TRBJ2-7 | TRBD2 | TRBV5-6 | .
CASSPLQGGTDTQYF | TGTGCCAGCAGCCCCTTACAGGGGGGGACAGATACGCAGTATTTT | TRBJ2-3 | . | TRBV5-6 | few
CASSPLGGVNTEAFF | TGTGCCAGCAGCCCGTTAGGGGGGGTGAACACTGAAGCTTTCTTT | TRBJ1-1 | . | TRBV9 | .
CASTDRTGSNQPQHF | TGTGCCAGCACCGATCGGACAGGGAGCAATCAGCCCCAGCATTTT | TRBJ1-5 | TRBD1 | TRBV6-1 | many
CASSLWAGLSNQPQHF | TGTGCCAGCAGTTTGTGGGCAGGGCTTAGCAATCAGCCCCAGCATTTT | TRBJ1-5 | . | TRBV27 | .
CAWTRDSYNEQFF | TGTGCCTGGACCAGGGATTCCTACAATGAGCAGTTCTTC | TRBJ2-1 | . | TRBV30 | many
CASRSTGSGTDTQYF | TGCGCCAGCAGGTCGACAGGGTCAGGCACAGATACGCAGTATTTT | TRBJ2-3 | TRBD1 | TRBV5-1 | few
CASSWGLQETQYF | TGTGCCAGCAGTTGGGGACTTCAAGAGACCCAGTACTTC | TRBJ2-5 | . | TRBV12-3/TRBV12-4 | .
CSVERGNTDTQYF | TGCAGCGTTGAAAGGGGAAACACAGATACGCAGTATTTT | TRBJ2-3 | . | TRBV29-1 | .
CASSFEGTDTQYF | TGTGCCAGCAGCTTTGAGGGGACAGATACGCAGTATTTT | TRBJ2-3 | . | TRBV7-6 | .
CASSPRVGSFSNQPQHF | TGCGCCAGCAGCCCGCGTGTGGGCAGCTTTAGCAATCAGCCCCAGCATTTT | TRBJ1-5 | . | TRBV4-1 | .
CAWNLPLRGGNSPLHF | TGTGCCTGGAACCTACCACTGAGGGGAGGTAATTCACCCCTCCACTTT | TRBJ1-6 | . | TRBV30 | many
CASTDAWSYNEQFF | TGTGCCAGCACCGACGCGTGGTCCTACAATGAGCAGTTCTTC | TRBJ2-1 | . | TRBV6-1 | many
CASSSWADSNQPQHF | TGTGCCAGCAGCAGTTGGGCGGATAGCAATCAGCCCCAGCATTTT | TRBJ1-5 | . | TRBV7-2 | many
CASSQVRGPSTDTQYF | TGTGCCAGCAGCCAAGTGAGGGGGCCCAGCACAGATACGCAGTATTTT | TRBJ2-3 | TRBD1 | TRBV3-1 | .
CASSLNGRVETQYF | TGTGCCAGCAGCTTAAATGGCAGGGTGGAGACCCAGTACTTC | TRBJ2-5 | . | TRBV7-3 | .
CASSLSSGRIETQYF | TGTGCCAGCAGCTTATCTAGCGGGAGGATAGAGACCCAGTACTTC | TRBJ2-5 | TRBD2 | TRBV7-9 | .
CASSLDGGASYEQYF | TGTGCCAGCAGCTTAGATGGGGGCGCCTCCTACGAGCAGTACTTC | TRBJ2-7 | . | TRBV7-2 | .
CASREDRGTQPQHF | TGTGCCAGCAGGGAAGACAGGGGCACTCAGCCCCAGCATTTT | TRBJ1-5 | TRBD1 | TRBV2 | many
CASSDGMTDTQYF | TGTGCCAGCTCAGACGGGATGACAGATACGCAGTATTTT | TRBJ2-3 | . | TRBV2 | many
CASSWGLAGAVSYEQYF | TGTGCCAGTAGTTGGGGACTAGCGGGAGCGGTCTCCTACGAGCAGTACTTC | TRBJ2-7 | TRBD2 | TRBV19 | few
CASSFRQSYEQYF | TGTGCCAGCAGCTTCCGGCAGTCCTACGAGCAGTACTTC | TRBJ2-7 | . | TRBV7-9 | many
CASSARGAYGYTF | TGTGCCAGCAGTGCCAGGGGGGCCTATGGCTACACCTTC | TRBJ1-2 | TRBD1 | TRBV7-2 | few
CATQGRQGDSYEQYF | TGTGCCACCCAGGGACGACAGGGAGATTCCTACGAGCAGTACTTC | TRBJ2-7 | TRBD1 | TRBV3-1 | .
CASSRGTSVGTDTQYF | TGTGCCAGCAGCAGGGGGACTAGCGTTGGGACAGATACGCAGTATTTT | TRBJ2-3 | TRBD2 | TRBV9 | .
CASSGREVPYYGYTF | TGTGCCAGCAGTGGGCGTGAAGTCCCTTACTATGGCTACACCTTC | TRBJ1-2 | . | TRBV28 | many
CSVHPRAVYNEQFF | TGCAGCGTTCACCCCCGTGCGGTTTACAATGAGCAGTTCTTC | TRBJ2-1 | . | TRBV29-1 | few
CASSPEGGPLTGELFF | TGTGCCAGCAGCCCGGAGGGGGGCCCCCTCACCGGGGAGCTGTTTTTT | TRBJ2-2 | . | TRBV7-9 | few
CSARAPGSGETQYF | TGCAGTGCTAGAGCTCCAGGTAGTGGGGAGACCCAGTACTTC | TRBJ2-5 | . | TRBV20-1 | few
CAWSDPGTALREQYF | TGTGCCTGGAGCGATCCCGGGACAGCGCTAAGGGAGCAGTACTTC | TRBJ2-7 | TRBD1 | TRBV30 | many
CASSFPDRTDTQYF | TGTGCCAGCAGCTTCCCTGACCGAACAGATACGCAGTATTTT | TRBJ2-3 | . | TRBV11-2 | many
CASSERASYGYTF | TGCGCCAGCAGTGAGAGGGCTTCCTATGGCTACACCTTC | TRBJ1-2 | . | TRBV6-9 | few
CASSDPGTGVVSYEQYF | TGTGCCAGCAGTGATCCCGGGACAGGGGTCGTCTCCTACGAGCAGTACTTC | TRBJ2-7 | TRBD1 | TRBV2 | .
CASSPRPGRYGYTF | TGTGCCAGCAGTCCGCGGCCCGGGCGGTATGGCTACACCTTC | TRBJ1-2 | . | TRBV27 | many
CATADYEQYF | TGTGCCACGGCTGACTACGAGCAGTACTTC | TRBJ2-7 | . | TRBV7-3 | few
CASSRKGAANYGYTF | TGTGCCAGCAGCCGGAAGGGGGCTGCTAACTATGGCTACACCTTC | TRBJ1-2 | TRBD1 | TRBV12-3/TRBV12-4 | many
CASSLGQAVYNEQFF | TGTGCCAGCAGCTTGGGTCAGGCCGTCTACAATGAGCAGTTCTTC | TRBJ2-1 | . | TRBV5-6 | many
CASEQGNLLYEQYF | TGTGCCAGCGAACAGGGCAACCTCCTCTACGAGCAGTACTTC | TRBJ2-7 | . | TRBV7-9 | .
CATSRDRGLNEQFF | TGTGCCACCAGCAGAGACAGGGGGCTAAATGAGCAGTTCTTC | TRBJ2-1 | TRBD1 | TRBV15 | .
CSVAGGASEKLFF | TGCAGCGTTGCAGGGGGCGCAAGTGAAAAACTGTTTTTT | TRBJ1-4 | TRBD1 | TRBV29-1 | .